This T cell receptor beta chain is drawn from a study of blood T cells in healthy people across ages. Study outcomes and limitations: A strong correlation was found between TCR beta diversity and the percentage of naive T cells. Conclusively comparing naive with antigen-experienced cells was impossible with unsorted PBMCs.

The second PCR ran about 6 to 12 cycles with a sample-barcoded 5' primer and J-beta primers. Tags on each cDNA molecule came from a template-switch adaptor with 12 random nucleotides. TCRdb itself ran the 5' RACE reads through MiXCR, one entry per CDR3 protein. The repertoire includes roughly 1.4 million distinct CDR3 sequences, around 59% of them detected once, and 6.5% to 8.5% sits in the top ten. Remarks on this clonotype: No antigen is known for it.

V shed 10 bases and J shed 5 bases, with 14 bases lying between them. There are 12 residues in the CDR3. CDR1 and CDR2 (germline): WSHSY, SAAADI. A minimum of 7 million PBMCs was isolated per sample. This sequence joins TRBV10-2 and TRBJ1-2; possibly TRBD1 for D (6 bases). The source material was blood. This clonotype was sampled from a man in his late teens or twenties in good health. CDR3: CATQDSVYGYTF. CDR3 bases: TGCGCCACCCAGGACAGTGTATATGGCTACACCTTC.